This passage covers 27 T cell receptor beta chains from one sample sequenced in a study of OX40 agonist ivuxolimab in advanced cancers. Sequencing used immunoSEQ multiplex PCR; TCRdb keeps in-frame clones, though not all of them. The sample lists tens of thousands of clones, about 84% seen once, with 2.6% in the top ten. The specimen comprised CD4+ or CD8+ T cells sorted from blood, sampled in a trial of the OX40 agonist ivuxolimab. The receptor set was obtained from an adult with an advanced solid tumor such as melanoma, head and neck, liver or kidney cancer.

The CDR3: CASSHGTEGQPQHF. DNA for the CDR3: TGTGCCAGCAGCCACGGGACAGAGGGTCAGCCCCAGCATTTT. V gene TRBV6-5 combines with J gene TRBJ1-5; 7 nucleotides agree with TRBD1. CDR3 size: 14 residues. CDR1 is MNHEY and CDR2 is SVGAGI in the germline V gene. Trimming cost V 6 bases and J 6 bases; bases outside gene matches: 8.

The chain uses TRBV7-9 and TRBJ2-7; D call uncertain. Per the germline V gene, CDR1 is SEHNR and CDR2 is FQNEAQ (reference sequence). CDR3 length: 11 amino acids. Trimming shortened V by 5 bases and J by 7 bases, and 9 bases separated the two germline ends. The CDR3 DNA sequence: TGTGCCAGCAGCGGATGGGATGAGCAGTACTTC. Its protein is CASSGWDEQYF. Full variable domain (missing parts from reference TRBV7-9 and TRBJ2-7): DTGVSQNPRHKITKRGQNVTFRCDPISEHNRLYWYRQTLGQGPEFLTYFQNEAQLEKSRLLSDRFSAERPKGSFSTLEIQRTEQGDSAMYLCASSGWDEQYFGPGTRLTVT.

The chain links TRBV4-3 to TRBJ2-2; D call uncertain. Trimming pared 0 bases from V and 1 base from J, leaving 6 bases between. This CDR3 comprises 15 residues. Germline V gene data show CDR1 as LGHNA and CDR2 as YSLEER. The CDR3 sequence is CASSQDLGNTGELFF. The CDR3, as DNA: TGCGCCAGCAGCCAAGATCTTGGGAACACCGGGGAGCTGTTTTTT.

The genes are TRBV7-9 and TRBJ2-1; TRBD2 matches 8 bases. This CDR3 is built from 15 residues. V lost 2 bases, J lost 7 bases, and 7 bases stayed unmatched. Germline V gene data show CDR1 as SEHNR and CDR2 as FQNEAQ (reference sequence). In DNA, the CDR3 is TGTGCCAGCAGCTTATCCGGGGGGGCGACGAATGAGCAGTTCTTC. It specifies CASSLSGGATNEQFF.

This chain connects TRBV7-2 to TRBJ1-4; TRBD1 is a possible D gene (5 bases). Trimming stripped 5 bases from V and 7 bases from J, with 14 bases between. This CDR3 region has 14 residues. CDR1 and CDR2 from the germline V gene are SGHTA and FQGNSA. The DNA for the CDR3 is TGTGCCAGCAGCCCAGGCAGGGCTGGTGAAAAACTGTTTTTT. Encoded protein: CASSPGRAGEKLFF.

This clone has only one observation. The chain is built from TRBV9 and TRBJ1-4; D perhaps matches TRBD1 (5 bases). The germline gives CDR1 SGDLS, CDR2 YYNGEE. The CDR3 consists of 14 residues. V shed 3 bases and J shed 5 bases, with 11 bases lying between them. CDR3 residues: CASSEGPLNEKLFF. The CDR3 DNA reads as TGTGCCAGCAGCGAGGGGCCCTTGAATGAAAAACTGTTTTTT. Variable domain in full (rest from reference TRBV9 and TRBJ1-4): DSGVTQTPKHLITATGQRVTLRCSPRSGDLSVYWYQQSLDQGLQFLIQYYNGEERAKGNILERFSAQQFPDLHSELNLSSLELGDSALYFCASSEGPLNEKLFFGSGTQLSVL.

The chain has TRBV27 and TRBJ2-7; D might be TRBD1 (6 bases). This CDR3 contains 14 residues. The germline V and J ends were trimmed by 5 bases and 2 bases, with 13 bases remaining between them. CDR1 and CDR2 from the germline V gene are MNHEY and SMNVEV (reference sequence). The CDR3 nucleotides read TGTGCCAGCAGTCCAGGGGACCTAACCTACGAGCAGTACTTC. Protein product: CASSPGDLTYEQYF.

The chain has TRBV2 and TRBJ2-3; D is perhaps TRBD1 or TRBD2 (7 bases each). V was shortened by 10 bases and J by 9 bases, with 14 bases between the two germline ends. Per germline, CDR1 SNHLY and CDR2 FYNNEI. This CDR3 contains 11 residues. The CDR3: CATHRGGTQYF. CDR3 DNA sequence: TGTGCCACGCACAGGGGAGGGACGCAGTATTTT.

The chain is built from TRBV11-3 and TRBJ2-3; D is undetermined. Germline CDR1 SGHNT, CDR2 YENEEA. This CDR3 is built from 16 residues. Between the trimmed V and J ends, which lost 4 bases and 0 bases, there was a span of 14 bases. The CDR3 DNA reads as TGTGCCAGCAGCTCCATATTTGGGCGAAGCACAGATACGCAGTATTTT. It specifies CASSSIFGRSTDTQYF.

V usage is TRBV7-8 and J usage is TRBJ1-6, with D uncertain. The V gene lost 1 base and the J gene lost 7 bases, with 11 bases spanning the gap. Germline CDR1 and CDR2: SGHVS and FQNEAQ. The CDR3 is 15 residues long. The CDR3 bases are TGTGCCAGCAGCTTAGAGGGAGGGATGAATTCACCCCTCCACTTT. Encoded protein: CASSLEGGMNSPLHF. The whole variable domain, filled in from reference TRBV7-8 and TRBJ1-6, reads GAGVSQSPRYKVAKRGQDVALRCDPISGHVSLFWYQQALGQGPEFLTYFQNEAQLDKSGLPSDRFFAERPEGSVSTLKIQRTQQEDSAVYLCASSLEGGMNSPLHFGNGTRLTVT.

This clone occurred once. The chain uses TRBV21-1 and TRBJ2-6; TRBD2 was called by the table and not checked on the DNA. TRBV21-1 constitutes a pseudogene. The CDR3 is 14 residues long. CDR3 in amino acids: CATPKHSGANVLTF. CDR3 coding DNA: TGTGCCACCCCCAAGCACTCTGGGGCCAACGTCCTGACTTTC.

The J gene is TRBJ2-4, the V gene TRBV5-5; tentatively, D is TRBD2 (6 bases). CDR1 is SGHKS, CDR2 YYEKEE, per germline (reference sequence). V shed 4 bases and J shed 8 bases, with 16 bases lying between them. The CDR3 loop spans 14 amino acids. The CDR3 nucleotides read TGTGCCAGCAGCCTCGGAGGGACCAAGGACATTCAGTACTTC. Encoded protein: CASSLGGTKDIQYF. Drawing the rest from reference TRBV5-5 and TRBJ2-4, the complete variable domain is DAGVTQSPTHLIKTRGQQVTLRCSPISGHKSVSWYQQVLGQGPQFIFQYYEKEERGRGNFPDRFSARQFPNYSSELNVNALLLGDSALYLCASSLGGTKDIQYFGAGTRLSVL.

The V gene is TRBV19, the J gene TRBJ1-5; TRBD1 agrees at 8 bases. This CDR3 contains 14 residues. With V trimmed by 6 bases and J by 7 bases, 8 bases remained unmatched. CDR1 LNHDA and CDR2 SQIVND come from the germline V gene (reference sequence). CDR3 DNA: TGTGCCAGTAGGACGACAGGGGCGGAACAGCCCCAGCATTTT. Translated, it gives CASRTTGAEQPQHF.

In its sample, this clone was seen a few times. In nucleotides, the CDR3 is TGTGCCAGCAGCCCAGGGGCGGCCGGGGAGCTGTTTTTT. This gives the protein CASSPGAAGELFF. The chain combines TRBV11-3 with TRBJ2-2, with a possible D match to TRBD1 (6 bases). The CDR3 has 13 residues. Per the germline V gene, CDR1 is SGHNT and CDR2 is YENEEA. V was pared by 5 bases and J by 6 bases, with 10 bases between.

The chain is built from TRBV6-5 and TRBJ1-2; D might be TRBD1 (5 bases). Germline lookup yields CDR1 MNHEY and CDR2 SVGAGI. Trimming left V 6 bases short and J 8 bases short, with 16 bases between. The CDR3 is 13 residues long. The CDR3 spells CASRTGTLGGYTF. CDR3 bases: TGTGCCAGCAGGACCGGGACCCTAGGCGGCTACACCTTC.

The CDR3 reads CASSVGLQETQYF. The DNA of the CDR3 is TGTGCCAGCAGCGTAGGCCTGCAAGAGACCCAGTACTTC. The chain recombines TRBV9 with TRBJ2-5; no clear D gene. The germline V and J ends were trimmed by 0 bases and 2 bases, with 5 bases remaining between them. CDR1 is SGDLS and CDR2 is YYNGEE in the germline V gene. The CDR3 has 13 amino acids. Full variable domain (missing parts from reference TRBV9 and TRBJ2-5): DSGVTQTPKHLITATGQRVTLRCSPRSGDLSVYWYQQSLDQGLQFLIQYYNGEERAKGNILERFSAQQFPDLHSELNLSSLELGDSALYFCASSVGLQETQYFGPGTRLLVL.

The genes are TRBV7-2 and TRBJ1-1; tentatively, D is TRBD1 (6 bases). The CDR3 loop spans 16 amino acids. In germline, CDR1 is SGHTA, CDR2 FQGNSA. The V gene lost 0 bases and the J gene lost 10 bases, with 21 bases spanning the gap. The CDR3 nucleotides read TGTGCCAGCAGCTTAGCGTCGGGGGGCCGACCCTTGAGAGCTTTCTTT. Translation gives CASSLASGGRPLRAFF.

CDR3 bases: TGTGCCATCACAGGAACTAGCACAGATACGCAGTATTTT. Translated, it gives CAITGTSTDTQYF. The chain combines TRBV10-3 with TRBJ2-3; D remains ambiguous. The germline V gene encodes CDR1 ENHRY and CDR2 SYGVKD. The CDR3 runs to 13 residues. Trimming shortened V by 7 bases and J by 0 bases, and 8 bases separated the two germline ends.

The CDR3 DNA is TGCGCCAGCACCGACAGGGAAGGAACAGATACGCAGTATTTT. This gives the protein CASTDREGTDTQYF. The chain joins TRBV5-1 to TRBJ2-3; 7 bases agree with TRBD1. CDR1 and CDR2 (germline): SGHRS, YFSETQ. This CDR3 is 14 amino acids long. After removal of 6 bases from V and 3 bases from J, the junction contained 7 bases not matched to a gene.

In nucleotides, the CDR3 is TGTGCCAGCAGCCCACGGTGGCATCAGCCCCAGCATTTT. Protein: CASSPRWHQPQHF. V and J are TRBV14 and TRBJ1-5, with D unresolved. Germline V gene lookup returns CDR1 SGHDN and CDR2 FVKESK. The CDR3 extends over 13 amino acids. V gave up 4 bases and J gave up 5 bases, with 9 bases separating them. Full variable domain (missing parts from reference TRBV14 and TRBJ1-5): EAGVTQFPSHSVIEKGQTVTLRCDPISGHDNLYWYRRVMGKEIKFLLHFVKESKQDESGMPNNRFLAERTGGTYSTLKVQPAELEDSGVYFCASSPRWHQPQHFGDGTRLSIL.

The chain combines TRBV29-1 with TRBJ1-2, with 11 bases that match TRBD1. The CDR3 runs to 16 residues. V lost 3 bases and J lost 0; bases outside the gene matches: 6. The germline CDR1 and CDR2 sequences are SQVTM and ANQGSEA. The CDR3 DNA sequence: TGCAGCGTTGAGATGGGACAGGGGGGACCTAACTATGGCTACACCTTC. The encoded protein is CSVEMGQGGPNYGYTF.

The chain combines TRBV19 with TRBJ1-5, with TRBD1 identical over 7 bases. Germline V lookup: CDR1 LNHDA, CDR2 SQIVND (reference sequence). Trimming cost V 5 bases and J 3 bases; bases outside gene matches: 7. This CDR3 contains 15 residues. The CDR3 region is CASSDPGTVNQPQHF. The CDR3 DNA reads TGTGCCAGTAGTGATCCCGGGACAGTCAATCAGCCCCAGCATTTT.

This clone was seen a few times. This chain uses TRBV9 with TRBJ1-4, with D possibly matching TRBD1 (6 bases). The CDR3 totals 18 residues. CDR1 is SGDLS, CDR2 YYNGEE, per germline. Trimming pared 4 bases from V and 8 bases from J, leaving 27 bases between. The CDR3 coding sequence is TGTGCCAGCAGCCCCGGACGGGGGGCCGGTGTTCGGAACGAAAAACTGTTTTTT. Residues: CASSPGRGAGVRNEKLFF.

The V gene is TRBV5-8, the J gene TRBJ1-1; TRBD1 aligns across 8 bases. CDR1 is SGHTS, CDR2 YDEGEE, per germline. The CDR3 extends over 14 amino acids. The trim removed 4 bases at V and 0 bases at J, leaving 2 bases unmatched. This CDR3 reads CASSMGQVNTEAFF. CDR3 bases: TGTGCCAGCAGCATGGGACAGGTGAACACTGAAGCTTTCTTT.

This clone was counted between two and nine times. The junction does not match germline at one end; this may be a read error. J is TRBJ1-2 and V is TRBV28; weak D call: TRBD1 (5 bases). Looked up from germline, CDR1 is MDHEN and CDR2 is SYDVKM. The CDR3 spans 14 residues. The CDR3 here is CASSLLGTDYGYTF. Written as DNA, the CDR3 is TGTGCCAGCAGTTTACTGGGGACTGACTACGGCTACACCTTC.

The chain has TRBV27 and TRBJ1-1; the match to TRBD1 covers 9 bases. The CDR3 totals 16 residues. Germline loops: CDR1 MNHEY, CDR2 SMNVEV (reference sequence). Trimming took 6 bases from V and 4 from J; bases not matched to a gene: 12. The CDR3 loop is CASSRWTGDGGTEAFF. CDR3 in DNA: TGTGCCAGCAGCCGCTGGACAGGGGATGGGGGCACTGAAGCTTTCTTT.

The chain combines TRBV1 with TRBJ1-4; TRBD1, as called in the table, went unchecked against the DNA. TRBV1 is annotated as a pseudogene. This CDR3 comprises 20 residues. The CDR3 loop is CTSSPSPDRRNGQTNEKLFF. The CDR3 nucleotides are TGCACCAGCAGCCCTTCACCGGACAGGCGGAATGGGCAGACTAATGAAAAACTGTTTTTT.